This entry is about one TCR beta chain. What it binds is unknown. The V gene's germline CDR1 is SGHRS and CDR2 YFSETQ. Trimming cost V 0 bases and J 2 bases, with 9 bases left between them. The CDR3 spans 15 residues. These data are taken from a study of post-analysis software for immune sequencing data. Findings of the study overall: Patients carried roughly five TRBV segments more frequently than controls did, and TRBV5-6, TRBV5-1 and TRBV20-1 were among them.

Prepared TCR beta cDNA libraries contained unique molecular identifiers. Hundreds of thousands of cDNA molecules were obtained from 1 to 10 million T cells. A single record per CDR3 protein comes from TCRdb applying MiXCR to the PCR reads. The sample gives roughly 400,000 distinct CDR3 sequences, approximately 37% of which show up once; less than 8% is in the top ten. V gene TRBV5-1 combines with J gene TRBJ1-5, with D possibly TRBD1 on 6 matching bases. The receptor was derived from a girl aged 2 to 9 with multiple sclerosis. The specimen sequenced was blood. The CDR3 DNA reads as TGCGCCAGCAGCTTGGTGCCAGGGGGCAATCAGCCCCAGCATTTT. Its protein is CASSLVPGGNQPQHF. The full variable domain, rest sourced from reference TRBV5-1 and TRBJ1-5, is KAGVTQTPRYLIKTRGQQVTLSCSPISGHRSVSWYQQTPGQGLQFLFEYFSETQRNKGNFPGRFSGRQFSNSRSEMNVSTLELGDSALYLCASSLVPGGNQPQHFGDGTRLSIL.